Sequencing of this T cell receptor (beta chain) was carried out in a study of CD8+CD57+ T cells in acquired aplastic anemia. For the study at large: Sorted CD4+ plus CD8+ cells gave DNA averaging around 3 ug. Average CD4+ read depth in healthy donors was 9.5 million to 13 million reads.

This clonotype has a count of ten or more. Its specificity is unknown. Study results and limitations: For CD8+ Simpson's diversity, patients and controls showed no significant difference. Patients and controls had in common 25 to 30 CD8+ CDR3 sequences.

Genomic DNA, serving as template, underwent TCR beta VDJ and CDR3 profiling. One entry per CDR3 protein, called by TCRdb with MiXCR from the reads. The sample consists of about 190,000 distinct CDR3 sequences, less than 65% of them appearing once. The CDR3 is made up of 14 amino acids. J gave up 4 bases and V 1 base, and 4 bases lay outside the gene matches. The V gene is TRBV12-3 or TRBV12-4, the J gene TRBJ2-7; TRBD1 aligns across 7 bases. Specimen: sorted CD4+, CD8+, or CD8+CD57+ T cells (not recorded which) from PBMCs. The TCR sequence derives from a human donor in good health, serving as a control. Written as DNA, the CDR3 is TGTGCCAGCAGTTTAGAGACAGGGCAGTACGAGCAGTACTTC. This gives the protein CASSLETGQYEQYF.